The 13 T cell receptor beta chains given below trace back to one sample, sequenced in a study of beta chain features in type 1 diabetes. Study-wide results and limits: People with Type 1 diabetes carried modestly yet significantly shorter TCRB CDR3s in all four CD4+ subsets.

Isolated RNA was reverse transcribed in full, so expressed TCRB transcripts were sequenced. Clones were sequenced by immunoSEQ multiplex PCR, and TCRdb holds only the in-frame ones, with some missing. The data hold around 140,000 clones, with about 13% observed a single time. What these receptors recognize is not known. Sequencing used central memory CD4+ T cells from blood. The receptors originated from a man aged 18 to 30 with type 1 diabetes.

The V gene is TRBV7-9, the J gene TRBJ2-3; 9 positions agree with TRBD1. This CDR3 has 16 amino acids. V lost 10 bases to trimming and J lost 6 bases; unmatched junction nucleotides: 17. The germline V gene has CDR1 SEHNR and CDR2 FQNEAQ (reference sequence). CDR3 sequence reads: CATILSGTGFVDTQYF. In DNA, the CDR3 is TGTGCCACCATCCTCTCCGGGACAGGGTTCGTGGATACGCAGTATTTT.

V gene TRBV29-1 combines with J gene TRBJ2-7; 8 bases fit TRBD1. Germline V lookup: CDR1 SQVTM, CDR2 ANQGSEA. The CDR3 runs 13 residues. V dropped 1 base and J dropped 2; count of bases not matched to a gene: 1. The CDR3 DNA is TGCAGCGTTGAAGGGACAGGGACCTACGAGCAGTACTTC. Its translation: CSVEGTGTYEQYF.

The table lists this clone with a few counts. Without the conserved terminal phenylalanine or tryptophan, this CDR3 likely stems from a read error. Because the CDR3's place on the DNA is in doubt, the DNA is left out and the CDR3 is given as listed by TCRdb. This rearrangement joins TRBV6-6 to TRBJ1-2; the table's D call of TRBD1 was not tested on the DNA. The CDR3 is 12 residues long, counting both termini. The germline V gene has CDR1 MNHNY and CDR2 SVGAGI (reference sequence). CDR3: CASSSGQGRIFV.

About this clone: The same CDR3 is also encoded by other DNA sequences in this sample. This chain uses TRBV30 with TRBJ1-2; D possibly corresponds to TRBD1 (6 bases). Per the germline V gene, CDR1 is GTSNPN and CDR2 is SVGIG (reference sequence). The germline V and J ends were trimmed by 2 bases and 4 bases, with 11 bases remaining between them. The CDR3 sequence is 13 residues long. The CDR3 here is CAWSPQGGYGYTF. The CDR3 coding sequence is TGTGCCTGGAGTCCACAGGGAGGCTATGGCTACACCTTC. The entire variable domain, with the rest obtained from reference TRBV30 and TRBJ1-2, is as follows: SQTIHQWPATLVQPVGSPLSLECTVEGTSNPNLYWYRQAAGRGLQLLFYSVGIGQISSEVPQNLSASRPQDRQFILSSKKLLLSDSGFYLCAWSPQGGYGYTFGSGTRLTVV.

There are a few counts of this clone. V usage is TRBV7-2 and J usage is TRBJ2-7, with D uncertain. The CDR3 has 12 amino acids. Germline V CDR1 and CDR2: SGHTA, FQGNSA. The ends were cut back, 2 bases at V and 5 bases at J, with 7 bases in the middle. CDR3 coding DNA: TGTGCCAGCAGCTTATCCTGGAACGAGCAGTACTTC. As protein: CASSLSWNEQYF.

This chain joins TRBV7-6 and TRBJ2-1; no firm D call. The V end was cut by 0 bases, the J end by 6 bases, with 12 bases between. CDR1 is SGHVS, CDR2 FNYEAQ, per germline. The CDR3 is 15 amino acids. The CDR3 spells CASSLAGPERNEQFF. DNA of the CDR3: TGTGCCAGCAGCTTAGCCGGACCCGAACGCAATGAGCAGTTCTTC. The full variable domain, with the rest looked up from reference TRBV7-6 and TRBJ2-1, is GAGVSQSPRYKVTKRGQDVALRCDPISGHVSLYWYRQALGQGPEFLTYFNYEAQQDKSGLPNDRFSAERPEGSISTLTIQRTEQRDSAMYRCASSLAGPERNEQFFGPGTRLTVL.

J is TRBJ2-2 and V is TRBV5-1; D uncertain. From germline, CDR1 is SGHRS and CDR2 YFSETQ. The germline V and J ends were trimmed by 0 bases and 4 bases, with 7 bases remaining between them. The CDR3 is 14 residues long. CDR3 sequence reads: CASSLVGTTGELFF. CDR3 sequence (DNA): TGCGCCAGCAGCTTGGTCGGTACCACCGGGGAGCTGTTTTTT.

As concerns this clone: A much larger clone sits a single nucleotide away, making a read error possible. The chain carries TRBV30 and TRBJ2-2, with a possible D match to TRBD1 (5 bases). The CDR3 is 17 amino acids. Trimming took off 4 bases at V and 0 bases at J, with 18 bases between the two ends. Germline-derived CDR1 and CDR2 are GTSNPN and SVGIG (reference sequence). CDR3 nucleotides: TGTGCCTGGAATAAGGGGCGCCCTCCTACGAACACCGGGGAGCTGTTTTTT. The encoded protein is CAWNKGRPPTNTGELFF. The full variable domain, its missing parts supplied by reference TRBV30 and TRBJ2-2, is SQTIHQWPATLVQPVGSPLSLECTVEGTSNPNLYWYRQAAGRGLQLLFYSVGIGQISSEVPQNLSASRPQDRQFILSSKKLLLSDSGFYLCAWNKGRPPTNTGELFFGEGSRLTVL.

This clone was found a few times. The rearrangement joins TRBV15 to TRBJ2-1; 8 bases fit TRBD2. J was trimmed by 3 bases and V by 1 base; bases with no gene match: 5. This CDR3 region has 16 residues. Germline values: CDR1 LNHNV, CDR2 YYDKDF (reference sequence). CDR3 bases: TGTGCCACCAGCAGAGTGAGCGGGGGTCTCTACAATGAGCAGTTCTTC. It codes for CATSRVSGGLYNEQFF.

J is TRBJ1-5 and V is TRBV30; D gene ambiguous. The CDR3 covers 13 residues. Per the germline V gene, CDR1 is GTSNPN and CDR2 is SVGIG (reference sequence). V was shortened by 7 bases and J by 0 bases, with 10 bases between the two germline ends. This chain's CDR3 is CASARDSNQPQHF. In DNA, the CDR3 is TGTGCCTCTGCACGTGATAGCAATCAGCCCCAGCATTTT.

This clone has more than one count but fewer than ten. V gene TRBV7-9 combines with J gene TRBJ2-1; 7 nucleotides line up with TRBD1. Losses at the gene ends were 1 base for V and 0 bases for J; bases not matched to a gene: 3. The CDR3 runs to 16 residues. CDR1 and CDR2 (germline): SEHNR, FQNEAQ (reference sequence). CDR3 region: CASSLVQGSSYNEQFF. CDR3 sequence (DNA): TGTGCCAGCAGCTTAGTACAGGGGAGCTCCTACAATGAGCAGTTCTTC.

This clone was counted many times. The chain carries TRBV4-1 and TRBJ2-3; D is uncertain. This CDR3 is 15 amino acids long. Germline assignment: CDR1 MGHRA and CDR2 YSYEKL. Trimming removed 1 base at V and 5 bases at J, with 13 bases between. In DNA, the CDR3 is TGCGCCAGCAGCCAAGCTTCCCGAGTGGAAGATACGCAGTATTTT. This translates into CASSQASRVEDTQYF.

The chain combines TRBV6-5 with TRBJ2-5; 7 positions agree with TRBD2. There are 14 residues in the CDR3. Germline assignment: CDR1 MNHEY and CDR2 SVGAGI. Trimming took 6 bases from V and 3 from J; bases not matched to a gene: 7. The CDR3 here is CASRSGTTKETQYF. The CDR3 DNA reads as TGTGCCAGCAGGTCCGGGACTACCAAAGAGACCCAGTACTTC.